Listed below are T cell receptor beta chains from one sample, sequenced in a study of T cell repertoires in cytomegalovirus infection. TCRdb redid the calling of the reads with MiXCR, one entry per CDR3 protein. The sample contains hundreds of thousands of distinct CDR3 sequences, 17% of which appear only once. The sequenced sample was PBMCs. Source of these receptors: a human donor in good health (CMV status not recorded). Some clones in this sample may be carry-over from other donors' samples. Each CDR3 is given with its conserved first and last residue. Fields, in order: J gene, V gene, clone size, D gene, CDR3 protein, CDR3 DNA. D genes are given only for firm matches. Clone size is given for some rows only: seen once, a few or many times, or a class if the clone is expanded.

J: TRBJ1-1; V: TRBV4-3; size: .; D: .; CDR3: CASSQDAGVDTEAFF; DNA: TGCGCCAGCAGCCAGGATGCGGGGGTGGACACTGAAGCTTTCTTT
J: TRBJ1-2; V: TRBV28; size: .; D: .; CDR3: CASSPSPGDYGYTF; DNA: TGTGCCAGCAGTCCCTCCCCGGGGGACTATGGCTACACCTTC
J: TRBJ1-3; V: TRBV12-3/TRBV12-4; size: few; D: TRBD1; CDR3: CASSRTGVSGNTIYF; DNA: TGTGCCAGCAGTCGCACAGGGGTCTCTGGAAACACCATATATTTT
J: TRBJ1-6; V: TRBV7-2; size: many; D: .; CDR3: CASSSGAGLNLHF; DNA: TGTGCCAGCAGCTCAGGAGCGGGTTTGAACCTCCACTTT
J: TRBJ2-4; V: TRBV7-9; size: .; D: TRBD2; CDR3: CASSFGGGSPIGQNIQYF; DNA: TGTGCCAGCAGCTTTGGGGGGGGAAGTCCGATCGGGCAGAACATTCAGTACTTC
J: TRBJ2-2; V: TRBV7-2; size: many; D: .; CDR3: CASSLVVAAYGELFF; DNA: TGTGCCAGCAGCTTAGTGGTGGCAGCCTACGGGGAGCTGTTTTTT
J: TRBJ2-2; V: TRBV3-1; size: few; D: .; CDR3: CASSQEFSGPNPNTGELFF; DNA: TGTGCCAGCAGCCAAGAATTTTCAGGGCCGAACCCGAACACCGGGGAGCTGTTTTTT
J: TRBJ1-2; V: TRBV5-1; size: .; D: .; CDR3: CASSPETGPNYGYTF; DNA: TGCGCCAGCAGCCCGGAGACAGGTCCTAACTATGGCTACACCTTC
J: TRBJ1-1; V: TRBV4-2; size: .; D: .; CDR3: CASSQSGTLNTEAFF; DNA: TGTGCCAGCAGCCAATCCGGGACATTGAACACTGAAGCTTTCTTT
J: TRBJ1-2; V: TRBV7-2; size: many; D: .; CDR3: CASSLDGTRNYGYTF; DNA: TGTGCCAGCAGCTTAGATGGGACAAGAAACTATGGCTACACCTTC
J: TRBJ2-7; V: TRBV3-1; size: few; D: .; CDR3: CASSQPGRGSSYEQYF; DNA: TGTGCCAGCAGCCAACCCGGACGGGGAAGCTCCTACGAGCAGTACTTC
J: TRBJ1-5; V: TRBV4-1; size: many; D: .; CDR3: CASSQAGNNQPQHF; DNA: TGCGCCAGCAGCCAAGCAGGGAACAATCAGCCCCAGCATTTT
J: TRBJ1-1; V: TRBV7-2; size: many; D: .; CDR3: CASSEGGAYTEAFF; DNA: TGTGCCAGCAGCGAGGGGGGGGCCTACACTGAAGCTTTCTTT
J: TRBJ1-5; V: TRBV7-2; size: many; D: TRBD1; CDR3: CASSWTTGQRQPQHF; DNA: TGTGCCAGCAGCTGGACGACAGGGCAGAGGCAGCCCCAGCATTTT
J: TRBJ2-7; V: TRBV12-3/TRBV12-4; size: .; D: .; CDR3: CASRKNYEQYF; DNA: TGTGCCAGCAGGAAAAACTACGAGCAGTACTTC
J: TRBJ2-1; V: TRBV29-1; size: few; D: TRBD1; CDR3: CSVGQVYNEQFF; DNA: TGCAGCGTGGGACAGGTCTACAATGAGCAGTTCTTC
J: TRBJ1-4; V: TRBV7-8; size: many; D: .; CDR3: CASSLRTPREKLFF; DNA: TGTGCCAGCAGCTTAAGGACCCCGCGAGAAAAACTGTTTTTT
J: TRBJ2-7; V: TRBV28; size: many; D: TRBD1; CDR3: CASRFGTSGTGAYEQYF; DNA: TGTGCCAGCAGGTTCGGTACCTCCGGGACAGGGGCCTACGAGCAGTACTTC
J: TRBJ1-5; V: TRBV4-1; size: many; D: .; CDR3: CASSPLFWEVEQPQHF; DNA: TGCGCCAGCAGCCCCCTTTTCTGGGAGGTGGAGCAGCCCCAGCATTTT
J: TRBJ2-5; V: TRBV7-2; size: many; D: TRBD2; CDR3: CASSSLTSGGPQYF; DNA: TGTGCCAGCAGCTCCCTGACTAGCGGGGGGCCCCAGTACTTC
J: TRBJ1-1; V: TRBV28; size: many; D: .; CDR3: CASSLLSRGTEAFF; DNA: TGTGCCAGCAGTCTCCTGAGTCGGGGCACTGAAGCTTTCTTT
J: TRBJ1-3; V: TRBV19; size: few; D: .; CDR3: CASSAAGSSGNTIYF; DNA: TGTGCCAGTAGTGCCGCAGGCTCCTCTGGAAACACCATATATTTT
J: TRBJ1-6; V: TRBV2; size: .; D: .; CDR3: CASRDGQAGSPLHF; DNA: TGTGCCAGCAGGGACGGACAAGCGGGTTCACCCCTCCACTTT
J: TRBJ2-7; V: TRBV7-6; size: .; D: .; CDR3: CASSLGSGPYEQYF; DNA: TGTGCCAGCAGCTTAGGTTCAGGACCCTACGAGCAGTACTTC
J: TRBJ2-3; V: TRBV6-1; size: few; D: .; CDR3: CASRTRGMNTDTQYF; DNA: TGTGCCAGCAGAACTAGGGGGATGAACACAGATACGCAGTATTTT
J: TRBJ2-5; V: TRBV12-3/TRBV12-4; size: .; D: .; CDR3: CASSPRGPRDTQYF; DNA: TGTGCCAGCAGCCCGAGAGGTCCTCGAGACACCCAGTACTTC
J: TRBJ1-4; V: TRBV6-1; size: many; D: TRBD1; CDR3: CASSTWTGGREKLFF; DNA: TGTGCCAGCAGTACTTGGACAGGGGGCAGGGAAAAACTGTTTTTT
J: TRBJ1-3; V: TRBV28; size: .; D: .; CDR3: CASTLGGSSGNTIYF; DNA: TGTGCCAGCACGCTAGGGGGGAGCTCTGGAAACACCATATATTTT
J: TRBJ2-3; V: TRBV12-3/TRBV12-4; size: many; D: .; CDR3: CASSLGRVVGTDTQYF; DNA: TGTGCCAGCAGTTTGGGCAGGGTAGTCGGCACAGATACGCAGTATTTT
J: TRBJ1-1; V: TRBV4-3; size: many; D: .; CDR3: CASSQGRGRSSTEAFF; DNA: TGCGCCAGCAGCCAAGGTAGAGGGAGGAGTAGCACTGAAGCTTTCTTT
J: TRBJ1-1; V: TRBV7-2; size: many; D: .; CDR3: CASSFGPNTEAFF; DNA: TGTGCCAGCAGCTTCGGCCCGAACACTGAAGCTTTCTTT